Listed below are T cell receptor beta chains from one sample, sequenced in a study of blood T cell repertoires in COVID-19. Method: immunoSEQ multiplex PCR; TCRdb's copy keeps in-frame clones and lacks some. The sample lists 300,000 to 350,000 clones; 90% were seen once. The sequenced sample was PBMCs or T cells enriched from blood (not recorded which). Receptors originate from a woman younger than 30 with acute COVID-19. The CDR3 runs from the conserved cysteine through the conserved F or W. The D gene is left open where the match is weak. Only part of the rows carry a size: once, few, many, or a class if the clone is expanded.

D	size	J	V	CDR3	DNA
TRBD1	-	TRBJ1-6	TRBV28	CASTYATGVDNSPLHF	TGTGCCAGCACTTATGCGACAGGGGTAGATAATTCACCCCTCCACTTT
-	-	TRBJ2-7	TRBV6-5	CASSFSQGGVDEQYF	TGTGCCAGCAGTTTTTCACAGGGCGGAGTGGACGAGCAGTACTTC
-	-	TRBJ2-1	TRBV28	CASRFMAGAYNEQFF	TGTGCCAGCCGTTTTATGGCAGGGGCCTACAATGAGCAGTTCTTC
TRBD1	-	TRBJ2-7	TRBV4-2	CASRVGGQGAYEQYF	TGTGCCAGCAGAGTGGGAGGACAGGGGGCTTACGAGCAGTACTTC
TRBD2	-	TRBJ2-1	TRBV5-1	CASSLTSGARTHEQFF	TGCGCCAGCAGCTTGACTAGCGGGGCGCGGACCCATGAGCAGTTCTTC
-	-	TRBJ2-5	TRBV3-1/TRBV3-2	CASSQINRAQYF	TGTGCCAGCAGCCAAATTAACCGGGCCCAGTACTTC
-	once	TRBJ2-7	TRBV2	CASSVPRHLYEQYF	TGTGCCAGCAGTGTCCCCCGACACCTCTACGAGCAGTACTTC
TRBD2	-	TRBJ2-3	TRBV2	CASSEKAGASTDTQYF	TGTGCCAGCAGTGAGAAGGCGGGAGCCAGCACAGATACGCAGTATTTT
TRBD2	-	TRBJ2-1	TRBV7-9	CASSPSGRSSYNEQFF	TGTGCCAGCAGCCCCAGCGGGAGGAGCTCCTACAATGAGCAGTTCTTC
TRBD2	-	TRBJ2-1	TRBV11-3	CASSLRESGRNEQFF	TGTGCCAGCAGCTTACGAGAGAGCGGGAGAAATGAGCAGTTCTTC
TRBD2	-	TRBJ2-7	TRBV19	CASSTGTSGSVSEQYF	TGTGCCAGTAGTACCGGGACTAGCGGGAGTGTATCCGAGCAGTACTTC
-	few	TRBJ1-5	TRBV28	CASIDRRNQPQHF	TGTGCCAGTATAGACAGGCGAAATCAGCCCCAGCATTTT
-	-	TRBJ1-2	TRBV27	CASSIKRGGGYGYTF	TGTGCCAGCAGTATAAAAAGGGGGGGCGGCTATGGCTACACCTTC
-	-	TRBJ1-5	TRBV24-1	CATSEQGEQPQHF	TGTGCCACCAGTGAACAGGGAGAACAGCCCCAGCATTTT
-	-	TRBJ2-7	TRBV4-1	CASSGITDWVPHYEQYF	TGCGCCAGCAGCGGAATAACCGACTGGGTCCCCCACTACGAGCAGTACTTC
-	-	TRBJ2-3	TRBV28	CASRESTDTQYF	TGTGCCAGCAGGGAGTCCACAGATACGCAGTATTTT
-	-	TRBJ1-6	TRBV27	CASRSSRSSYNSPLHF	TGTGCCTCCCGAAGTTCCCGCAGCTCCTATAATTCACCCCTCCACTTT
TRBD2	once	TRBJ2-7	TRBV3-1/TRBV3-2	CASSRNPLAVYEQYF	TGTGCCAGCAGCCGAAACCCGCTAGCGGTCTACGAGCAGTACTTC
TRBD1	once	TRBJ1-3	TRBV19	CASSSGQLSGNTIYF	TGTGCCAGTAGTTCGGGACAGCTCTCTGGAAACACCATATATTTT
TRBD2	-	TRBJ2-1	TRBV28	CASSLADIYNEQFF	TGTGCCAGCAGTCTAGCGGACATCTACAATGAGCAGTTCTTC
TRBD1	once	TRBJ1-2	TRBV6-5	CASSSPSWDSADYTF	TGTGCCAGCAGTTCCCCAAGTTGGGACAGTGCCGACTACACCTTC
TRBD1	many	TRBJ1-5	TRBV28	CASSSYSGTGRNQPQHF	TGTGCCAGCAGTTCATACTCGGGGACAGGCCGAAATCAGCCCCAGCATTTT
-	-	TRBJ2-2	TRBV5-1	CASSSPSGLFF	TGCGCCAGCAGCTCCCCCTCGGGGCTGTTTTTT
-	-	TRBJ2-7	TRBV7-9	CASSLAFSSYEQYF	TGTGCCAGCAGCTTGGCCTTTTCCTCCTACGAGCAGTACTTC
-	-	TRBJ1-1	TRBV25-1	CASSELTQVYTEAFF	TGTGCCAGCAGTGAATTGACCCAGGTGTACACTGAAGCTTTCTTT
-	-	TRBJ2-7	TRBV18	CASSTMPVSYEQYF	TGTGCCAGCTCAACGATGCCAGTCTCCTACGAGCAGTACTTC
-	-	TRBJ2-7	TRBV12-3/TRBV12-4	CASSLALREQYF	TGTGCCAGCAGTTTAGCGCTACGTGAGCAGTACTTC
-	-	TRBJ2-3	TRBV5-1	CASYDGLVTDTQYF	TGCGCCAGCTATGACGGACTGGTCACAGATACGCAGTATTTT
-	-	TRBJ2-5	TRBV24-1	CATSDLGLGGETQYF	TGTGCCACCAGTGATTTGGGGTTAGGCGGAGAGACCCAGTACTTC
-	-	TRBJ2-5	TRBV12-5	CASGAGETQYF	TGTGCTAGTGGGGCAGGGGAGACCCAGTACTTC
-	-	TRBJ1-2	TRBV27	CASSSTWIRGSNYGYTF	TGTGCCAGCAGTTCAACGTGGATCAGGGGTTCCAACTATGGCTACACCTTC
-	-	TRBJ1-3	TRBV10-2	CASRRQANSGNTIYF	TGCGCCAGCAGGCGACAGGCGAACTCTGGAAACACCATATATTTT
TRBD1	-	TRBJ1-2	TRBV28	CASSRTGSSWGYTF	TGTGCCAGCAGTCGGACAGGGTCCTCTTGGGGCTACACCTTC
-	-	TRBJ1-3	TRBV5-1	CASSFQGGNTIYF	TGCGCCAGCAGCTTTCAGGGGGGAAACACCATATATTTT
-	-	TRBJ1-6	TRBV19	CASSIAGSSYNSPLHF	TGTGCCAGTAGTATCGCCGGGAGCTCCTATAATTCACCCCTCCACTTT
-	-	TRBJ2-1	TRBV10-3	CAIRPSASSYNEQFF	TGTGCCATCAGGCCCTCCGCTAGCTCCTACAATGAGCAGTTCTTC
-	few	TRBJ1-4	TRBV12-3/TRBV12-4	CASSTVMSEKLFF	TGTGCCAGCAGTACGGTGATGAGCGAAAAACTGTTTTTT
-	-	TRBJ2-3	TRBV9	CASSVGGGGTDTQYF	TGTGCCAGCAGCGTAGGGGGAGGGGGGACAGATACGCAGTATTTT
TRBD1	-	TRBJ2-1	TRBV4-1	CASSSSGTGRVNEQFF	TGCGCCAGCAGCTCCTCCGGGACAGGGAGGGTCAATGAGCAGTTCTTC
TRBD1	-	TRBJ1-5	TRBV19	CASSGTGGNQPQHF	TGTGCCAGTTCGGGGACAGGGGGCAATCAGCCCCAGCATTTT
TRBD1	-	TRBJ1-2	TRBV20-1	CSASGGQGPVRGYTF	TGCAGTGCCAGTGGGGGACAGGGTCCTGTTCGAGGCTACACCTTC
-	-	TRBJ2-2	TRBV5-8	CASSRPVWTGELFF	TGTGCCAGCAGCCGCCCGGTGTGGACCGGGGAGCTGTTTTTT
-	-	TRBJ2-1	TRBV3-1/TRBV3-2	CASSQDDRPRFNEQFF	TGTGCCAGCAGCCAAGATGACAGGCCACGATTCAATGAGCAGTTCTTC
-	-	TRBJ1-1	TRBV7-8	CASSPPRRTEAFF	TGTGCCAGCAGTCCCCCCCGGAGGACTGAAGCTTTCTTT
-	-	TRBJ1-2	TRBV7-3	CASSFPRDSGYTF	TGTGCCAGCAGCTTTCCCAGGGATAGTGGCTACACCTTC
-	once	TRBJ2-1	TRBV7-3	CASSLDVGIQFF	TGTGCCAGCAGCTTAGATGTCGGGATCCAGTTCTTC
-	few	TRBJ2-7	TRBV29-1	CSVLKQGYEQYF	TGCAGCGTACTCAAACAGGGCTACGAGCAGTACTTC
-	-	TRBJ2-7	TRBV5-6	CASSLRGWVRYEQYF	TGTGCCAGCAGCTTGCGAGGGTGGGTAAGGTACGAGCAGTACTTC